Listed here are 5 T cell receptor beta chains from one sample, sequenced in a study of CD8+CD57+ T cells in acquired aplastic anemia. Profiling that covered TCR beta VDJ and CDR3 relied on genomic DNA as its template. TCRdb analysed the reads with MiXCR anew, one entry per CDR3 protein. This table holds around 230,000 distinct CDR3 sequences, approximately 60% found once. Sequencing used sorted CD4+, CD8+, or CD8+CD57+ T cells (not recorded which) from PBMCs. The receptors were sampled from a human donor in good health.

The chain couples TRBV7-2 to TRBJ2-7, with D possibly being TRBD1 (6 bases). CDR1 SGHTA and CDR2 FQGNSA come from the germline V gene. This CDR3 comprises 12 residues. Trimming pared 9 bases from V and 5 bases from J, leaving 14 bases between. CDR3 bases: TGTGCCAGTAGCCGACAGGTCAACGAGCAGTACTTC. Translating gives CASSRQVNEQYF.

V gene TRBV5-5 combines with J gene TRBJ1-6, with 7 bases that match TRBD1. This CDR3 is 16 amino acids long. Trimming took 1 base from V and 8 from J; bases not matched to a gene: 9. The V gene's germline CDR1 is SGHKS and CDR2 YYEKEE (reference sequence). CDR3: CASSLLGTVGDSPLHF. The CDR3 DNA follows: TGTGCCAGCAGCTTGCTCGGGACAGTGGGGGATTCACCCCTCCACTTT.

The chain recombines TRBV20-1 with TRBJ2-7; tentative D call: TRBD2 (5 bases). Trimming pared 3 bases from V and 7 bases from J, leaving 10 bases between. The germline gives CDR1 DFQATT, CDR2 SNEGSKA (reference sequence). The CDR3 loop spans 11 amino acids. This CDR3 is CSARRVQEQYF. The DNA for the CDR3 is TGCAGTGCTAGGAGGGTACAAGAGCAGTACTTC.

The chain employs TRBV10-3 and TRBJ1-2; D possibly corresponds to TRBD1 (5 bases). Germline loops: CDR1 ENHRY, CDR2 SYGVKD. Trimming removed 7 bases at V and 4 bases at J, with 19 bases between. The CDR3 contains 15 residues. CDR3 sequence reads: CAIKGSAVDSYGYTF. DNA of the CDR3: TGTGCCATCAAAGGTTCCGCGGTAGACAGCTATGGCTACACCTTC.

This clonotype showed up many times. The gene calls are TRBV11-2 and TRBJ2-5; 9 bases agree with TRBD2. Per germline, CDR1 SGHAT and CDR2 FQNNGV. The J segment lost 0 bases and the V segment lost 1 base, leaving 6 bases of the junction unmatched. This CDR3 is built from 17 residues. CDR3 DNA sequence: TGTGCCAGCAGCTTAGGTTTGCTAGCGGGGTACCAAGAGACCCAGTACTTC. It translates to CASSLGLLAGYQETQYF.